This T cell receptor beta chain emerged from a study of cytomegalovirus exposure and HLA in healthy donors. General study findings and limits: The finding came from a later analysis; first-cohort TCR clusters tended to co-occur in the 90 to 150 validation repertoires. The study put around 180 TCR beta chains on its list as cytomegalovirus-associated.

Measured with immunoSEQ multiplex PCR; TCRdb has only the in-frame clones, and not every one. Of some 220,000 clones in the sample, just over 90% were seen once. J was trimmed by 2 bases and V by 5 bases; bases with no gene match: 3. Germline V gene sequence: CDR1 SGHKS, CDR2 YYEKEE (reference sequence). The CDR3 runs 14 residues. As regards this clone: Its antigen is as yet unknown.

What was sequenced was PBMCs. J is TRBJ1-3 and V is TRBV5-5; 8 nucleotides line up with TRBD1. The clonotype was recovered from a woman between 18 and 29 years old in good health and CMV-seronegative. This CDR3 is CASRTTGAGNTIYF. In DNA, the CDR3 is TGTGCCAGCAGGACGACAGGGGCTGGAAACACCATATATTTT.